The 21 T cell receptor beta chains in this list originate from one sample, sequenced in a study of blood T cell repertoires in COVID-19. Sequencing was performed with immunoSEQ multiplex PCR; in TCRdb, only in-frame clones are kept and a portion is missing. This sample has about 170,000 clones, with 85% found just once. The sequencing sample was made of peripheral blood. The receptor set was obtained from an elderly woman with COVID-19, enrolled during active disease.

The genes are TRBV3-1 (or the pseudogene TRBV3-2) and TRBJ2-5; D may be TRBD1 (5 bases). V lost 4 bases, J lost 5 bases, and 11 bases lay in between. The CDR3 is 13 residues long. The germline V gene encodes CDR1 LGHDT and CDR2 YNNKEL (reference sequence). In DNA, the CDR3 is TGTGCCAGCAGCCCACAGGTGCCGGAGACCCAGTACTTC. This codes for CASSPQVPETQYF.

This chain uses TRBV27 with TRBJ2-2; a possible D gene is TRBD1 (6 bases). The CDR3 is made up of 14 amino acids. V gave up 7 bases and J gave up 4 bases, with 13 bases separating them. In germline, CDR1 is MNHEY, CDR2 SMNVEV (reference sequence). The CDR3, as DNA: TGTGCCAGCACAGGGGTGGCCGGCACCGGGGAGCTGTTTTTT. It yields the protein CASTGVAGTGELFF.

CDR3 sequence: CASTRKYSNQPQHF. The CDR3 DNA sequence: TGTGCCAGCACCAGGAAATATAGCAATCAGCCCCAGCATTTT. The chain couples TRBV7-4 to TRBJ1-5; D is unclear. The V gene lost 7 bases and the J gene lost 0 bases, with 10 bases spanning the gap. The CDR3 is 14 residues long. In germline, CDR1 is SGHVT, CDR2 SQSDAQ.

This clone has a handful of counts. The rearrangement joins TRBV27 to TRBJ1-5; TRBD1 is a possible D gene (5 bases). Trimming left V 1 base short and J 3 bases short, with 16 bases between. The CDR3 is 17 residues long. Per germline, CDR1 MNHEY and CDR2 SMNVEV (reference sequence). Here the CDR3 DNA reads TGTGCCAGCAGTTTATTTGGCACTGGGGACTCCAATCAGCCCCAGCATTTT. It codes for CASSLFGTGDSNQPQHF.

The chain employs TRBV10-3 and TRBJ1-2, with D perhaps TRBD1 (5 bases). Germline V gene lookup returns CDR1 ENHRY and CDR2 SYGVKD. The V gene lost 3 bases and the J gene lost 7 bases, with 12 bases spanning the gap. This CDR3 is 13 amino acids long. CDR3 protein: CAISDQGIGGYTF. The CDR3 nucleotides read TGTGCCATCAGTGATCAGGGTATAGGTGGCTACACCTTC.

The sample holds a few counts of this clone. The junction differs from germline at one of its ends, possibly a read error. This sequence joins TRBV7-7 and TRBJ2-5, with TRBD1 identical over 9 bases. CDR1 SSHAT and CDR2 FNYEAQ come from the germline V gene (reference sequence). The CDR3 has 15 amino acids. CDR3 DNA sequence: TGTGCTAGCAGCTCCGGGACAGGGCGTATGGAGACCCAGTACTTC. Its protein product is CASSSGTGRMETQYF.

The chain recombines TRBV19 with TRBJ2-7, with 8 bases fitting TRBD2. Germline V CDR1 and CDR2: LNHDA, SQIVND (reference sequence). The CDR3 sequence is 14 residues long. V shed 3 bases, J shed 2 bases, and the junction held 3 bases outside the gene matches. The CDR3: CASSIGGGTYEQYF. Here the CDR3 DNA reads TGTGCCAGTAGTATCGGCGGGGGGACCTACGAGCAGTACTTC.

The V gene is TRBV11-2, the J gene TRBJ1-4; 8 bases agree with TRBD1. Germline V gene lookup returns CDR1 SGHAT and CDR2 FQNNGV. The CDR3 spans 14 residues. V was pared by 3 bases and J by 10 bases, with 7 bases of the junction left unmatched. CDR3 residues: CASSFRTGTGKLFF. The CDR3 DNA follows: TGTGCCAGCAGCTTCAGAACCGGGACAGGAAAACTGTTTTTT.

The chain uses TRBV7-8 and TRBJ1-1; a possible D gene is TRBD1 (6 bases). The CDR3 totals 14 residues. Per the germline V gene, CDR1 is SGHVS and CDR2 is FQNEAQ. The germline V and J ends were trimmed by 3 bases and 1 base, with 9 bases remaining between them. CDR3 in DNA: TGTGCCAGCAGCTTGGGACATCAGAACACTGAAGCTTTCTTT. Translated, it gives CASSLGHQNTEAFF.

This chain connects TRBV5-1 to TRBJ1-6; D might be TRBD1 (5 bases). Germline CDR1 and CDR2: SGHRS and YFSETQ. This CDR3 has 16 residues. Trimming left V 0 bases short and J 7 bases short, with 14 bases between. The CDR3 region has the DNA TGCGCCAGCAGCTTGGAGGGGCCTAAAGGAAATTCACCCCTCCACTTT. As protein: CASSLEGPKGNSPLHF.

V gene TRBV19 combines with J gene TRBJ2-2, with 7 positions matching TRBD1. The CDR3 has 14 residues. V was pared by 5 bases and J by 7 bases, with 7 bases of the junction left unmatched. The germline CDR1 and CDR2 sequences are LNHDA and SQIVND (reference sequence). Written as DNA, the CDR3 is TGTGCCAGTAGTCCGACAGGGATCGTCGGGGAGCTGTTTTTT. As protein: CASSPTGIVGELFF. The whole variable domain, filled in from reference TRBV19 and TRBJ2-2, reads DGGITQSPKYLFRKEGQNVTLSCEQNLNHDAMYWYRQDPGQGLRLIYYSQIVNDFQKGDIAEGYSVSREKKESFPLTVTSAQKNPTAFYLCASSPTGIVGELFFGEGSRLTVL.

V usage is TRBV7-3 and J usage is TRBJ2-2; the match to TRBD1 covers 8 bases. Trimming removed 1 base from V and 5 bases from J; junction bases left unmatched: 6. Germline V lookup: CDR1 SGHTA, CDR2 FQGTGA. The CDR3 runs to 16 residues. CDR3 nucleotide sequence: TGTGCCAGCAGCTTAAGTGGGGGACAGGCGACCGGGGAGCTGTTTTTT. Translating it yields CASSLSGGQATGELFF.

J is TRBJ1-6 and V is TRBV28; 11 bases map to TRBD1. CDR3 size: 15 residues. CDR1 MDHEN and CDR2 SYDVKM come from the germline V gene. Trimming took 10 bases from V and 8 from J; bases not matched to a gene: 10. CDR3 protein: CAIKGGTGGDSPLHF. Written as DNA, the CDR3 is TGTGCCATCAAAGGGGGGACAGGGGGGGATTCACCCCTCCACTTT.

The chain joins TRBV5-1 to TRBJ2-4; 8 bases are a match to TRBD1. Unmatched junction bases numbered 0, after V lost 0 bases and J lost 1 base. CDR3 size: 15 residues. The germline CDR1 and CDR2 sequences are SGHRS and YFSETQ. CDR3 sequence reads: CASSLGQGAKNIQYF. In DNA, the CDR3 is TGCGCCAGCAGCTTGGGACAGGGGGCCAAAAACATTCAGTACTTC.

The chain links TRBV6-5 to TRBJ2-7, with 11 bases lining up with TRBD2. The junction had 5 bases not matched to a gene; V was cut back by 7 bases and J by 3 bases. The V gene's germline CDR1 is MNHEY and CDR2 SVGAGI. The CDR3 is made up of 14 amino acids. The CDR3 bases are TGTGCCAGCAAACCGGGACTAGCGGACTACGAGCAGTACTTC. Amino acid sequence: CASKPGLADYEQYF.

The chain combines TRBV27 with TRBJ2-3; TRBD2 matches at 7 bases. The CDR3 is 17 amino acids. J gave up 4 bases and V 5 bases, and 15 bases lay outside the gene matches. Germline-derived CDR1 and CDR2 are MNHEY and SMNVEV (reference sequence). The CDR3 sequence: CASSRGFRTSGADTQYF. For the CDR3, the DNA is TGTGCCAGCAGTCGGGGCTTTAGGACTAGTGGGGCAGATACGCAGTATTTT.

The V and J genes are TRBV2 and TRBJ1-2; D is unresolved. The CDR3 spans 11 residues. Trimming removed 4 bases from V and 8 bases from J, with 8 bases in between. Germline V CDR1 and CDR2: SNHLY, FYNNEI. CDR3 amino acids: CASSVLFGYTF. The CDR3 DNA reads TGTGCCAGCAGTGTGTTATTCGGCTACACCTTC.

The chain has TRBV11-2 and TRBJ2-2; 10 nucleotides align to TRBD2. V lost 7 bases to trimming and J lost 6 bases; unmatched junction nucleotides: 8. This CDR3 has 15 residues. CDR1 SGHAT and CDR2 FQNNGV come from the germline V gene. In DNA form, the CDR3 reads TGTGCCAGCACCATAACTAGCGGGAAAGCCGGGGAGCTGTTTTTT. Encoded protein: CASTITSGKAGELFF.

The chain uses TRBV6-5 and TRBJ2-1; D gene unclear. This CDR3 has 11 amino acids. CDR1 and CDR2 from the germline V gene are MNHEY and SVGAGI. V lost 2 bases, J lost 8 bases, and 4 bases lay in between. The CDR3 nucleotides are TGTGCCAGCAGTTACGACTATGAGCAGTTCTTC. Amino acid sequence: CASSYDYEQFF.

V and J are TRBV27 and TRBJ2-3; no firm D call. Trimming took off 3 bases at V and 7 bases at J, with 2 bases between the two ends. The germline gives CDR1 MNHEY, CDR2 SMNVEV (reference sequence). CDR3 size: 10 residues. The CDR3 DNA reads TGTGCCAGCAGTTTTAATACGCAGTATTTT. Translated, it gives CASSFNTQYF.

This chain's CDR3 is CASSEQYGGTDTQYF. CDR3 in DNA: TGTGCCAGCAGTGAACAGTACGGGGGCACAGATACGCAGTATTTT. The rearrangement links TRBV6-4 to TRBJ2-3, with D maybe TRBD2 (5 bases). The CDR3 covers 15 residues. The V gene's germline CDR1 is MRHNA and CDR2 SNTAGT. Trimming took 3 bases from V and 1 from J, leaving 11 bases between them.